The sample holds many counts of the clone carrying this T cell receptor beta chain. The record originates from a study of early T cells in non-severe SARS-CoV-2 infection. One entry per CDR3 protein results from TCRdb running MiXCR on the 5' RACE reads. The sample includes 56,000 or so distinct CDR3 sequences, 8.2% seen only once; the top ten take approximately 4%. Germline V gene sequence: CDR1 SEHNR, CDR2 FQNEAQ (reference sequence). J was trimmed by 3 bases and V by 2 bases; bases with no gene match: 3. CDR3 length: 15 residues. V is TRBV7-9 and J is TRBJ2-5; 10 bases agree with TRBD2. This receptor was identified in an adult who was a healthcare worker with PCR-confirmed SARS-CoV-2 infection or an uninfected control (not recorded which). What was sequenced was whole blood. The CDR3 DNA is TGTGCCAGCAGCTTAATTGGACTAGCGGAAGAGACCCAGTACTTC. Residues: CASSLIGLAEETQYF.